Included here is one T cell receptor beta chain sequence, with context. This record belongs to a study of cytomegalovirus exposure and HLA in healthy donors. Researchers ran the PCR with 60 Vbeta and 13 Jbeta primers. The assay was immunoSEQ multiplex PCR, and TCRdb's table has in-frame clones only and misses some. The sample holds roughly 200,000 clones, 70% to 80% seen once. The length of the CDR3 is 13 residues. V was clipped by 4 bases and J by 2 bases, with 9 bases between them. CDR1 is SGHRS and CDR2 is YFSETQ in the germline V gene. The sequence derives from a man aged 55 to 70 in good health and CMV-seronegative. Sample: PBMCs. This chain connects TRBV5-1 to TRBJ1-1; D is uncertain. The CDR3 loop reads CASSIGGNTEAFF. CDR3 DNA sequence: TGCGCCAGCAGCATTGGAGGTAACACTGAAGCTTTCTTT.